The clone carrying this T cell receptor beta chain was counted a few times. The target antigen is unknown. The time point was: persistent/refractory GD, antithyroid drugs over 5 years with positive TRAb. TCR sequences were obtained from RNA taken from PBMCs. Doctors identified Graves' disease using the American Thyroid Association guidelines. The sample belongs to a study of regulatory T cells in long-lasting Graves disease. Findings and caveats of the study: Persistent cases favored TRBV28, TRBJ1-2 and TRBJ2-5. Lower TCR diversity characterized persistent Graves' patients relative to newly diagnosed patients.

Relying on iRepertoire HTBI primers and Arm-PCR of CDR3 regions, the team built TCR beta libraries. TCRdb analysed the multiplex PCR reads with MiXCR anew, one entry per CDR3 protein. This table holds under 450,000 distinct CDR3 sequences, roughly a quarter found once. Trimming cost V 2 bases and J 1 base; bases outside gene matches: 4. Germline loops: CDR1 KGHSH, CDR2 LQKENI. The CDR3 is 15 residues long. The receptor was derived from a female donor with Graves disease. Here the sequenced sample was peripheral blood mononuclear cells (PBMCs), taken when the disease was refractory, from a patient treated with antithyroid drugs. The chain recombines TRBV18 with TRBJ2-5, with 7 positions matching TRBD2. The CDR3 region has the DNA TGTGCCAGCTCACCAAAGCGGGAACTCCAAGAGACCCAGTACTTC. Translating it yields CASSPKRELQETQYF.